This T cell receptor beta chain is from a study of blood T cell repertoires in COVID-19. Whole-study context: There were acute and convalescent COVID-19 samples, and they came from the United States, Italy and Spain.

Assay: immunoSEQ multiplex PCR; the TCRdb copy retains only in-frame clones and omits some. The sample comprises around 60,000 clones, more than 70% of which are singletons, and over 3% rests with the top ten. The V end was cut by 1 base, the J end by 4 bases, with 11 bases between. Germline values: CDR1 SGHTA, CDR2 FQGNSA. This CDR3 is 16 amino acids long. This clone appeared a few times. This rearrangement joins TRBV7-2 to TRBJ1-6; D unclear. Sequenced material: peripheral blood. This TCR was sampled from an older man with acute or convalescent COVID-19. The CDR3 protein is CASSLGATGYNSPLHF. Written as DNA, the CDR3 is TGTGCCAGCAGCTTAGGAGCGACGGGATATAATTCACCCCTCCACTTT.